The 29 T cell receptor beta chains below all came from one sample that was sequenced in a study of T cells in localized non-small cell lung cancer. Using immunoSEQ multiplex PCR, the repertoire was profiled, and TCRdb retains in-frame clones only, with some absent. The table shows about 35,000 clones, with roughly 90% occurring only once. Source: peripheral blood, taken before any cancer treatment. Receptors were obtained from a man between 40 and 75 years old with stage I lung adenocarcinoma.

The rearrangement links TRBV5-1 to TRBJ2-2, with D unclear. V shed 0 bases and J shed 4 bases, with 4 bases lying between them. The CDR3 runs to 13 residues. Germline lookup yields CDR1 SGHRS and CDR2 YFSETQ. CDR3 sequence reads: CASSLEGTGELFF. The CDR3 DNA sequence: TGCGCCAGCAGCTTGGAGGGCACCGGGGAGCTGTTTTTT.

This chain's CDR3 is CASCTGACSNQPQHF. The CDR3 DNA follows: TGTGCCAGCTGTACAGGGGCTTGTAGCAATCAGCCCCAGCATTTT. The J gene is TRBJ1-5, the V gene TRBV21-1; the table's D call TRBD1 went unverified against the DNA. TRBV21-1 is reported as a pseudogene. The CDR3 loop spans 15 amino acids.

The rearrangement links TRBV7-2 to TRBJ2-7; a weak D match, TRBD1 (5 bases). V lost 2 bases, J lost 6 bases, and 14 bases lay in between. CDR3 size: 14 residues. Germline V gene data show CDR1 as SGHTA and CDR2 as FQGNSA. CDR3 nucleotides: TGTGCCAGCAGCTTATCGCAGGGTCGAAGCGAGCAGTACTTC. Encoded protein: CASSLSQGRSEQYF.

This sequence joins TRBV27 and TRBJ1-5, with D possibly TRBD1 on 5 matching bases. This CDR3 is 16 amino acids long. The V end lost 3 bases, the J end lost 4 bases, and 16 bases lay between the germline ends. Per germline, CDR1 MNHEY and CDR2 SMNVEV (reference sequence). The CDR3 sequence is CASSLSLYGANQPQHF. DNA of the CDR3: TGTGCCAGCAGTTTGTCCCTCTACGGGGCAAATCAGCCCCAGCATTTT.

The chain combines TRBV9 with TRBJ2-2, with a weak D call TRBD2 (6 bases). V was pared by 0 bases and J by 4 bases, with 10 bases between. The CDR3 runs 15 residues. CDR1 SGDLS and CDR2 YYNGEE come from the germline V gene. CDR3 sequence (DNA): TGTGCCAGCAGCGTAGACGGGGGTCTCACCGGGGAGCTGTTTTTT. Its protein is CASSVDGGLTGELFF.

A single count supports this clone. The final CDR3 position lacks the conserved phenylalanine or tryptophan, pointing to a likely read error. The DNA is omitted, as the CDR3 cannot be located on it reliably, and the CDR3 follows TCRdb's listing. The rearrangement uses TRBV19 and TRBJ2-4; the D call in the table, TRBD2, was not verified against the DNA. The CDR3 spans 9 amino acids, including both terminal residues. In germline, CDR1 is LNHDA, CDR2 SQIVND (reference sequence). The CDR3 reads CASSIYRGG.

V usage is TRBV7-6 and J usage is TRBJ1-3, with D possibly being TRBD1 (6 bases). Trimming left V 8 bases short and J 8 bases short, with 10 bases between. There are 11 residues in the CDR3. The germline CDR1 and CDR2 sequences are SGHVS and FNYEAQ. CDR3 coding DNA: TGTGCCAGCCGGGGGGCTGACACCATATATTTT. Amino acid sequence: CASRGADTIYF. The full variable domain, rest sourced from reference TRBV7-6 and TRBJ1-3, is GAGVSQSPRYKVTKRGQDVALRCDPISGHVSLYWYRQALGQGPEFLTYFNYEAQQDKSGLPNDRFSAERPEGSISTLTIQRTEQRDSAMYRCASRGADTIYFGEGSWLTVV.

The CDR3 DNA follows: TGTGCCAGTAGGAGTGATAAGGAGACCCAGTACTTC. Its translation: CASRSDKETQYF. The chain couples TRBV19 to TRBJ2-5; D is ambiguous. CDR1 is LNHDA, CDR2 SQIVND, per germline (reference sequence). The V end lost 6 bases, the J end lost 5 bases, and 10 bases lay between the germline ends. CDR3 length: 12 residues. The full variable domain, rest sourced from reference TRBV19 and TRBJ2-5, is DGGITQSPKYLFRKEGQNVTLSCEQNLNHDAMYWYRQDPGQGLRLIYYSQIVNDFQKGDIAEGYSVSREKKESFPLTVTSAQKNPTAFYLCASRSDKETQYFGPGTRLLVL.

The rearrangement links TRBV6-5 to TRBJ2-6, with no clear D. The germline V gene encodes CDR1 MNHEY and CDR2 SVGAGI. V was trimmed by 2 bases and J by 0 bases, leaving 8 bases between them. The CDR3 sequence is 16 residues long. The CDR3 DNA is TGTGCCAGCAGTTACGTCGGCTACTCTGGGGCCAACGTCCTGACTTTC. Its protein product is CASSYVGYSGANVLTF.

The chain joins TRBV6-1 to TRBJ1-2; 8 positions agree with TRBD1. J was trimmed by 7 bases and V by 4 bases; bases with no gene match: 14. Germline CDR1 is MNHNS and CDR2 is SASEGT. The CDR3 totals 16 residues. The CDR3 DNA follows: TGTGCCAGCAGTGTTTCTGGGACAGGCCAATTCCGTGGCTACACCTTC. Translation gives CASSVSGTGQFRGYTF.

The V call is TRBV29-1, the J call TRBJ2-7; the D is unclear. Looked up from germline, CDR1 is SQVTM and CDR2 is ANQGSEA. V dropped 4 bases and J dropped 2 bases, with 12 bases sitting between them. CDR3 length equals 13 residues. CDR3 loop: CSVVLAETYEQYF. As DNA, the CDR3 is TGCAGCGTTGTTCTCGCAGAGACCTACGAGCAGTACTTC.

V gene TRBV5-1 combines with J gene TRBJ1-3, with D tentatively TRBD1 (5 bases). Trimming removed 1 base at V and 4 bases at J, with 12 bases between. Germline CDR1 is SGHRS and CDR2 is YFSETQ. The CDR3 totals 15 residues. This CDR3 is CASSLYGARGNTIYF. The CDR3 region has the DNA TGCGCCAGCAGCTTGTACGGGGCGCGGGGAAACACCATATATTTT.

The J gene is TRBJ2-3, the V gene TRBV30; no reliable D call. The CDR3 runs to 14 residues. V dropped 0 bases and J dropped 5 bases, with 12 bases sitting between them. Germline loops: CDR1 GTSNPN, CDR2 SVGIG (reference sequence). Here the CDR3 reads CAWSVGQARDTQYF. The CDR3 DNA sequence: TGTGCCTGGAGTGTGGGCCAGGCAAGAGATACGCAGTATTTT.

V and J are TRBV10-1 and TRBJ2-4; 10 nucleotides line up with TRBD1. The CDR3 runs to 16 residues. Germline CDR1 reads WNHNN; CDR2 reads SYGVQD (reference sequence). V lost 4 bases, J lost 7 bases, and 10 bases stayed unmatched. The CDR3 region is CASSGAGTGVSNIQYF. In DNA, the CDR3 is TGCGCCAGCAGTGGAGCCGGGACAGGGGTTTCGAACATTCAGTACTTC.

V gene TRBV6-1 combines with J gene TRBJ1-5, with D perhaps TRBD1 (6 bases). Germline V CDR1 and CDR2: MNHNS, SASEGT. V was trimmed by 3 bases and J by 3 bases, leaving 15 bases between them. The CDR3 is 16 residues long. Here the CDR3 DNA reads TGTGCCAGCAGTGAGTATCGGGGGGCGTCCAATCAGCCCCAGCATTTT. It codes for CASSEYRGASNQPQHF.

The chain's CDR3 is CASSQGREKLFF. CDR3 nucleotide sequence: TGCGCCAGCAGCCAAGGACGAGAAAAACTGTTTTTT. The genes are TRBV4-1 and TRBJ1-4; D is unclear. This CDR3 region has 12 residues. The V gene's germline CDR1 is MGHRA and CDR2 YSYEKL. V was clipped by 1 base and J by 8 bases, with 5 bases between them.

The genes are TRBV27 and TRBJ1-6; D is unresolved. CDR3 length equals 16 residues. Germline loops: CDR1 MNHEY, CDR2 SMNVEV (reference sequence). Trimming shortened V by 2 bases and J by 0 bases, and 8 bases separated the two germline ends. CDR3 amino acids: CASSLHGRSYNSPLHF. CDR3 in DNA: TGTGCCAGCAGTTTACACGGCCGCTCCTATAATTCACCCCTCCACTTT.

The rearrangement joins TRBV7-8 to TRBJ1-1; the D is unclear. The length of the CDR3 is 13 residues. The germline V and J ends were trimmed by 2 bases and 5 bases, with 9 bases remaining between them. CDR1 is SGHVS and CDR2 is FQNEAQ in the germline V gene. CDR3 in DNA: TGTGCCAGCAGCTTACTCCGAACTACTGAAGCTTTCTTT. Its translation is CASSLLRTTEAFF.

The CDR3 here is CASSLGPPTDTQYF. CDR3 bases: TGTGCCAGCAGCTTAGGGCCCCCTACAGATACGCAGTATTTT. This sequence joins TRBV5-4 and TRBJ2-3; D call uncertain. The germline gives CDR1 SGHNT, CDR2 YYREEE (reference sequence). This CDR3 has 14 residues. V lost 2 bases and J 3 bases, leaving 10 bases between the germline ends.

This clone was observed a handful of times. At one end, the junction sequence differs from germline, possibly due to a read error. The chain couples TRBV6-1 to TRBJ1-2; D call uncertain. In germline, CDR1 is MNHNS, CDR2 SASEGT. The CDR3 totals 10 residues. The CDR3 spells CASSRREHSF. The CDR3 nucleotides read TGTGCCAGCAGTAGACGGGAGCACAGCTTC.

The CDR3 region is CASSGRTETQYF. The CDR3 DNA is TGTGCCAGCAGCGGTAGGACAGAGACCCAGTACTTC. This rearrangement joins TRBV9 to TRBJ2-5; D not certain. V shed 3 bases and J shed 4 bases, with 7 bases lying between them. Germline V CDR1 and CDR2: SGDLS, YYNGEE. This CDR3 has 12 amino acids.

The count of this clone is one. The chain uses TRBV19 and TRBJ2-7, with D perhaps TRBD2 (6 bases). The V gene lost 5 bases and the J gene lost 0 bases, with 14 bases spanning the gap. CDR3 size: 15 residues. The germline V gene encodes CDR1 LNHDA and CDR2 SQIVND (reference sequence). This CDR3 is CASSFRDFSSYEQYF. CDR3 sequence (DNA): TGTGCCAGTAGTTTCCGGGACTTCAGCTCCTACGAGCAGTACTTC.

The chain recombines TRBV2 with TRBJ1-1; 10 nucleotides line up with TRBD1. CDR3 length: 14 amino acids. CDR1 is SNHLY and CDR2 is FYNNEI in the germline V gene. Trimming cost V 6 bases and J 4 bases; bases outside gene matches: 5. This CDR3 reads CASSAGTGATEAFF. CDR3 nucleotides: TGTGCCAGCAGCGCCGGGACAGGGGCCACTGAAGCTTTCTTT.

The chain combines TRBV19 with TRBJ1-5; D uncertain. This CDR3 has 17 residues. CDR1 and CDR2 (germline): LNHDA, SQIVND (reference sequence). With 7 bases removed from V and 0 bases from J, the gap between germline ends came to 19 bases. The CDR3 loop reads CASKMRASKNSNQPQHF. For the CDR3, the DNA is TGTGCCAGTAAAATGCGGGCCAGCAAAAATAGCAATCAGCCCCAGCATTTT.

The genes are TRBV7-6 and TRBJ2-3; 8 nucleotides line up with TRBD2. V gave up 2 bases and J gave up 0 bases; unmatched junction bases: 1. CDR1 and CDR2 (germline): SGHVS, FNYEAQ. The CDR3 totals 15 residues. CDR3 nucleotides: TGTGCCAGCAGCTTATCTAGCGGGAGCACAGATACGCAGTATTTT. Translation gives CASSLSSGSTDTQYF.

The V gene is TRBV5-1, the J gene TRBJ2-7; 9 bases are a match to TRBD1. The CDR3 sequence is 13 residues long. Germline V gene data show CDR1 as SGHRS and CDR2 as YFSETQ. Trimming at V came to 2 bases and at J to 5 bases, leaving 2 bases not matched to a gene. CDR3 sequence: CASSFTGGHEQYF. Here the CDR3 DNA reads TGCGCCAGCAGCTTCACAGGGGGCCACGAGCAGTACTTC. Full variable domain (rest looked up from reference TRBV5-1 and TRBJ2-7): KAGVTQTPRYLIKTRGQQVTLSCSPISGHRSVSWYQQTPGQGLQFLFEYFSETQRNKGNFPGRFSGRQFSNSRSEMNVSTLELGDSALYLCASSFTGGHEQYFGPGTRLTVT.

This chain connects TRBV7-8 to TRBJ2-6; 8 positions agree with TRBD1. J was trimmed by 2 bases and V by 0 bases; bases with no gene match: 3. The CDR3 consists of 17 residues. Germline V CDR1 and CDR2: SGHVS, FQNEAQ. DNA of the CDR3: TGTGCCAGCAGCTTAGCCGCGACAGGGGCTGGGGCCAACGTCCTGACTTTC. It yields the protein CASSLAATGAGANVLTF.

V and J are TRBV9 and TRBJ2-2, with a weak D call TRBD1 (5 bases). The germline V and J ends were trimmed by 2 bases and 2 bases, with 16 bases remaining between them. This CDR3 region has 17 residues. Germline V gives CDR1 SGDLS, CDR2 YYNGEE. DNA for the CDR3: TGTGCCAGCAGCGTCCCACAGGACACTATAAACACCGGGGAGCTGTTTTTT. It specifies CASSVPQDTINTGELFF. Using reference TRBV9 and TRBJ2-2 for the parts outside the CDR3, the full variable domain is DSGVTQTPKHLITATGQRVTLRCSPRSGDLSVYWYQQSLDQGLQFLIQYYNGEERAKGNILERFSAQQFPDLHSELNLSSLELGDSALYFCASSVPQDTINTGELFFGEGSRLTVL.

This sequence joins TRBV15 and TRBJ2-5; the D gene could be TRBD1 or TRBD2 (5 bases each). The CDR3 has 15 amino acids. Looked up from germline, CDR1 is LNHNV and CDR2 is YYDKDF (reference sequence). V was trimmed by 1 base and J by 4 bases, leaving 13 bases between them. The CDR3 reads CATSRGGPGRETQYF. The CDR3 DNA follows: TGTGCCACCAGCAGAGGCGGACCGGGGCGAGAGACCCAGTACTTC.